This TCR beta chain emerged from a study of T cell responses to AZD1222 COVID-19 vaccine. Study-level points and caveats: Targeting of unmutated variant regions was reportedly seen in nearly half of spike-specific TCRs.

The protocol was immunoSEQ multiplex PCR, while the TCRdb copy is restricted to in-frame clones and leaves out a portion. Of about 120,000 clones in the sample, 80% to 90% are singletons; the top ten hold more than 2.5%. V was trimmed by 3 bases and J by 4 bases, leaving 12 bases between them. The CDR3 loop spans 14 amino acids. Germline V gene lookup returns CDR1 LGHDT and CDR2 YNNKEL (reference sequence). Worth noting for this clone: Its antigen is not identified.

The sequencing here drew on peripheral blood, taken on day 0 of AZD1222 vaccination. The chain has TRBV3-1 (or the pseudogene TRBV3-2) and TRBJ1-1; D is perhaps TRBD1 (6 bases). This receptor was identified in an adult in good health. CDR3 sequence: CASSQAGAGTEAFF. The DNA for the CDR3 is TGTGCCAGCAGCCAGGCAGGGGCTGGCACTGAAGCTTTCTTT.